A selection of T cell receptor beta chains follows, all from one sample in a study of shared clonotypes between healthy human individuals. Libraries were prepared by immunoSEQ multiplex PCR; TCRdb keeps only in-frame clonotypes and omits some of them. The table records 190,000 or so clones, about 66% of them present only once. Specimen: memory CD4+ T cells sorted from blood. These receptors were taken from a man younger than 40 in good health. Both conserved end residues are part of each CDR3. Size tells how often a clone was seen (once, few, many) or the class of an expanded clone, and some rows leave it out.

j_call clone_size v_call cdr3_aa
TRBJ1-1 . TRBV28 CASSRYRSRTEAFF
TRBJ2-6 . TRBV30 CAWSVPPSVLTF
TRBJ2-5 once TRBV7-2 CASSAGGRGETQYF
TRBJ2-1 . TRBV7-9 CASSYLGYGNEQFF
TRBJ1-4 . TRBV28 CASSSLQGFGDEKLFF
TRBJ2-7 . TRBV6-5 CASSYRRVPSYEQYF
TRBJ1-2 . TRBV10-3 CAISDGDGYTF
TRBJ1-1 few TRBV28 CASSPTPGLKVTEAFF
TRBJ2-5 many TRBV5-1 CASSLGIQETQYF
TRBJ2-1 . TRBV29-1 CSVEILTSGVNNEQFF
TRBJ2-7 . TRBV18 CASSLSGSSYEQYF
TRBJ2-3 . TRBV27 CASSTRGVSTDTQYF
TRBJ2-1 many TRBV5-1 CASSLAGSGYINEQFF
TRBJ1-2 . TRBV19 CASSPLRGRGNYGYTF
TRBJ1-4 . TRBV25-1 CASSGDSADEKLFF
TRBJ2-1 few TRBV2 CASTAERGNEQFF
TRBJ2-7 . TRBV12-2 CASRGNHSGSDEQYF
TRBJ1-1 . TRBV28 CASSIHRRNTEAFF
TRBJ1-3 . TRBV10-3 CAISDPVLAGNTIYF
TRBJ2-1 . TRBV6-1 CASSTAGGQFF
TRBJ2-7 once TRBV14 CASSQVSGQVVPYEQYF
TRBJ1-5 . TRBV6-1 CASSAARAENQPQHF
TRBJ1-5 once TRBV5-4 CASSFTGGRNQPQHF
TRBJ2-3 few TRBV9 CASSVVPDTDTQYF
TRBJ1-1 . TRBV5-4 CASSIGAQGFTEAFF
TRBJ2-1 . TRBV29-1 CSVNRGANEQFF
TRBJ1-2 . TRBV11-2 CASSPAGLGLIHGYTF
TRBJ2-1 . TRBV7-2 CASSTGTPNRNEQFF
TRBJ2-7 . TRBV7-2 CASSSRQGSYEQYF
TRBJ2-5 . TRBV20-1 CSAMSQETQYF
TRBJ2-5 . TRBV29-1 CSVSEGGETQYF
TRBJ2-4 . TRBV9 CASSIGPGGIQYF
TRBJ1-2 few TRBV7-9 CASSLQGTGQVLRYTF
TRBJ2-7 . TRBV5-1 CASSLNLQGAYEQYF
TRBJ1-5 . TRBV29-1 CSVRESNQPQHF
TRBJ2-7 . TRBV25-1 CASSDWRTGSSYEQYF
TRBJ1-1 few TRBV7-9 CASSWPGGGDTEAFF
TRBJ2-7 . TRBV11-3 CASSTSASSYEQYF
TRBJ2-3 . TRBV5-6 CASSLGSGGFPSTDTQYF
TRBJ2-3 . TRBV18 CASSPPGDTQYF
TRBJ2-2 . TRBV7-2 CASSLAMQTGELFF
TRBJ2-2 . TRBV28 CASSLRSGELFF
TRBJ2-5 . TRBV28 CATGLVAAPETQYF
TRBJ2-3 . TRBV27 CASRPWGFDTQYF
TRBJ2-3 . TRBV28 CASTGLAGLGDTQYF